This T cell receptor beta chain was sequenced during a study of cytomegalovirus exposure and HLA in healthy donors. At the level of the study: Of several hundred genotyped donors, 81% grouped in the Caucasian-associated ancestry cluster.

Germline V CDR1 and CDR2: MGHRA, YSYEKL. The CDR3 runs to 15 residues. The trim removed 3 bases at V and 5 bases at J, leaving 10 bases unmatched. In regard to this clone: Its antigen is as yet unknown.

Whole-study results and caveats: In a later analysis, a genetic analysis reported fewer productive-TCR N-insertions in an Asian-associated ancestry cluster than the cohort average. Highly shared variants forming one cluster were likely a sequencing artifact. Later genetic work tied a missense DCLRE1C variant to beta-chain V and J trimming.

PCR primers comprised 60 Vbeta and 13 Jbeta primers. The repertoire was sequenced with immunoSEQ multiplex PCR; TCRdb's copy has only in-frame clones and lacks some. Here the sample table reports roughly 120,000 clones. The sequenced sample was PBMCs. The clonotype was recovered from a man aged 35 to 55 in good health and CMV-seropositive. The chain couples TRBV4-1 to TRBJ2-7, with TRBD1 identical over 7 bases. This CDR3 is CASSQTEGQKNEQYF. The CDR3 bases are TGCGCCAGCAGCCAGACCGAGGGACAGAAGAACGAGCAGTACTTC.